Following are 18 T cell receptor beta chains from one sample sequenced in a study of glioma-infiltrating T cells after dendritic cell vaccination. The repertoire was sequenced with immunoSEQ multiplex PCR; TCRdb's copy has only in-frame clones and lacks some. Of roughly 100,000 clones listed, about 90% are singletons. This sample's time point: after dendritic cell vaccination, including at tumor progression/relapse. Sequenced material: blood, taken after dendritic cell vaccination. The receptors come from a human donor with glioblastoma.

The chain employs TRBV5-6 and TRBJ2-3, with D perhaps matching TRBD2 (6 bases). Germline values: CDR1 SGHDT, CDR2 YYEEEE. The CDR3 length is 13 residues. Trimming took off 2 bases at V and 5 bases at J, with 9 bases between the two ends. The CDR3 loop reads CASSLLGGDTQYF. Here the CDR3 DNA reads TGTGCCAGCAGCTTACTCGGGGGAGATACGCAGTATTTT.

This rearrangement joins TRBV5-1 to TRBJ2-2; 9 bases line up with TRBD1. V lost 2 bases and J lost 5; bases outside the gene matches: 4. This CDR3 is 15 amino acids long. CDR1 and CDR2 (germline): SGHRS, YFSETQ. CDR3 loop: CASSLVGQGTGELFF. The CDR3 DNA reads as TGCGCCAGCAGCTTAGTGGGACAGGGAACCGGGGAGCTGTTTTTT.

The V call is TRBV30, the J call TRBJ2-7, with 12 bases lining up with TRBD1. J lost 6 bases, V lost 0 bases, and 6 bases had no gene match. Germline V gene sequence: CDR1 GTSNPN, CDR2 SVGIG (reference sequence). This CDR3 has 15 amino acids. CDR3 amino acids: CAWSVRGQGAAEQYF. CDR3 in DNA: TGTGCCTGGAGTGTACGGGGACAGGGGGCGGCCGAGCAGTACTTC.

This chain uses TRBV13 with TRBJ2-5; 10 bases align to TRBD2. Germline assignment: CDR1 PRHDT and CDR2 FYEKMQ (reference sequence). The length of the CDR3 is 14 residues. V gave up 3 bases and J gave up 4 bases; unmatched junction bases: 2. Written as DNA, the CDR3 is TGTGCCAGCAGCTTCGGGACTAGCGTAGAGACCCAGTACTTC. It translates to CASSFGTSVETQYF.

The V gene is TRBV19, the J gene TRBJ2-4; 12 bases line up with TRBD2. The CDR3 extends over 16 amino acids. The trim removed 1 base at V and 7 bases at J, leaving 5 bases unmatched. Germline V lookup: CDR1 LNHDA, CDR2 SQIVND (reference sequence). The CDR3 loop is CASSIVGLAGGNIQYF. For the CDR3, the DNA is TGTGCCAGTAGTATAGTTGGGCTAGCGGGGGGGAACATTCAGTACTTC.

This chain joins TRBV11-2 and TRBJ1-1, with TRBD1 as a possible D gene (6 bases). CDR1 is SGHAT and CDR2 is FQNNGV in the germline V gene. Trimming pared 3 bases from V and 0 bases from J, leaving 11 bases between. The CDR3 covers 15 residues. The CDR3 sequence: CASSFSSGVNTEAFF. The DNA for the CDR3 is TGTGCCAGCAGCTTCAGTTCAGGGGTGAACACTGAAGCTTTCTTT.

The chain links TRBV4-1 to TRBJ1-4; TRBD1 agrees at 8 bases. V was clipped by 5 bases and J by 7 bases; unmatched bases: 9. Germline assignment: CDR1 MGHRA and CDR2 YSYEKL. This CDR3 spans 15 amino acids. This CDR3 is CASSAWTGRVEKLFF. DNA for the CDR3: TGCGCCAGCAGCGCATGGACAGGGCGTGTTGAAAAACTGTTTTTT.

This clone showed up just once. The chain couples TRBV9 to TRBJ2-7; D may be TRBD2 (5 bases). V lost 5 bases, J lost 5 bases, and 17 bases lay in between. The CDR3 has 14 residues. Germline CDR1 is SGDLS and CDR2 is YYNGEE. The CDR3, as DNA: TGTGCCAGCAGTTCGCCGGGGAGCACGAACGAGCAGTACTTC. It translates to CASSSPGSTNEQYF.

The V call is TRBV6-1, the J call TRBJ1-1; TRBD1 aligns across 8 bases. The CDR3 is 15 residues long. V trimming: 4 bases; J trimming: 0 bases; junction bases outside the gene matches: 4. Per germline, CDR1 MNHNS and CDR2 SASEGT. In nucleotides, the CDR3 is TGTGCCAGCAGTGCATCAGGGGGCGTGAACACTGAAGCTTTCTTT. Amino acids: CASSASGGVNTEAFF.

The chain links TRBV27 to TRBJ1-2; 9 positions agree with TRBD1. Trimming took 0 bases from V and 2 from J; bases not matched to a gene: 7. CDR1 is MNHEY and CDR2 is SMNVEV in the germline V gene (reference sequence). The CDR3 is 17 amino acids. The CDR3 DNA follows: TGTGCCAGCAGTTTATCCCCGGGACAGGGTATGAACTATGGCTACACCTTC. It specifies CASSLSPGQGMNYGYTF.

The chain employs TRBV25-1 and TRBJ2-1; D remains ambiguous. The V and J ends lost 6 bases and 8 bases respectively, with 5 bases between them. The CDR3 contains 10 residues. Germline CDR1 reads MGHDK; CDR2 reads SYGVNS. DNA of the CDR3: TGTGCCAGCAGCGGAGATGAGCAGTTCTTC. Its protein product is CASSGDEQFF.

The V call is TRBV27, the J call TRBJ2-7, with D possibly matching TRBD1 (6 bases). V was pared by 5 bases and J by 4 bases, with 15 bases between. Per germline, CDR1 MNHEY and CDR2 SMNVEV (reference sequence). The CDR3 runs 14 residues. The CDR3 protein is CASSKRTDYYEQYF. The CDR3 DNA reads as TGTGCCAGCAGTAAGAGGACAGATTATTACGAGCAGTACTTC.

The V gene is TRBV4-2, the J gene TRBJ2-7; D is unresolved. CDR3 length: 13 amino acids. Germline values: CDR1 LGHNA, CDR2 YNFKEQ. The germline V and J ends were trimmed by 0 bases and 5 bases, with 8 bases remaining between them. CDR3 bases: TGTGCCAGCAGCCAAGAACCGCGGCACGAGCAGTACTTC. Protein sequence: CASSQEPRHEQYF.

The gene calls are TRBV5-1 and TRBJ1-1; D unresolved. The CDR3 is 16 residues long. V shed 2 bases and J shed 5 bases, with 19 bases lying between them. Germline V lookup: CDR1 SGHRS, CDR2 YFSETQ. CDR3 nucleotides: TGCGCCAGCAGCTTATATTCCAACACCGAGGGAACTGAAGCTTTCTTT. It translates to CASSLYSNTEGTEAFF.

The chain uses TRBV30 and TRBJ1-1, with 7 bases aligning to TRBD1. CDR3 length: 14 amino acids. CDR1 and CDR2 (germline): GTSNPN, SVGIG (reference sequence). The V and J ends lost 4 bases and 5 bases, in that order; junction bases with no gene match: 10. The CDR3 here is CAWTRRGGGTEAFF. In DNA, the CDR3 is TGTGCCTGGACCCGGAGAGGGGGCGGGACTGAAGCTTTCTTT.

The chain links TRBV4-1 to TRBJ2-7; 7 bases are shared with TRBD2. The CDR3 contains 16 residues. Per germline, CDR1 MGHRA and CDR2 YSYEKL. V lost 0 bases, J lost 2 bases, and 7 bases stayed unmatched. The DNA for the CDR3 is TGCGCCAGCAGCCAAGATTTAACTAGCGATACCTACGAGCAGTACTTC. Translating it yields CASSQDLTSDTYEQYF.

The CDR3 nucleotides are TGTGCCAGCAGTCGGGACAGGGGAGGAGGATCACCCCTCCACTTT. Translation: CASSRDRGGGSPLHF. The chain has TRBV2 and TRBJ1-6; 10 bases are shared with TRBD1. In germline, CDR1 is SNHLY, CDR2 FYNNEI. J lost 10 bases, V lost 5 bases, and 8 bases had no gene match. The CDR3 has 15 residues.

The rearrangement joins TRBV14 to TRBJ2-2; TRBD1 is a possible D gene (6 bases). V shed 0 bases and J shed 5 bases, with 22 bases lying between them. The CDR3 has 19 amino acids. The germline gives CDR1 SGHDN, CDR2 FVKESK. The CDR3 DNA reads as TGTGCCAGCAGCCAAGACCAAGGTTCCCCGAGGGGGAATACCGGGGAGCTGTTTTTT. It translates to CASSQDQGSPRGNTGELFF.